A single sample gave rise to the 13 T cell receptor beta chains below, sequenced in a study of T cells in Graves' hyperthyroidism and ophthalmopathy. It was RNA transcripts that yielded the amplified TCR beta CDR3 regions. Carried out on the TCR CDR3, a first-round RT-PCR used the HTBI primer set. TCRdb fed the multiplex PCR reads into MiXCR, producing one record per CDR3 protein. Among under 400,000 distinct CDR3 sequences, around 15% were seen once, and the ten largest hold roughly 19%. Material for sequencing was blood. All receptors come from a woman in her sixties with Graves' ophthalmopathy.

This clonotype was seen only a few times. This chain links TRBV5-8 with TRBJ1-3; D ambiguous. Germline CDR1 is SGHTS and CDR2 is YDEGEE. The CDR3 consists of 16 residues. The ends were cut back, 0 bases at V and 0 bases at J, with 10 bases in the middle. CDR3 amino acids: CASSLDRARSGNTIYF. CDR3 nucleotides: TGTGCCAGCAGCTTGGATAGGGCCCGCTCTGGAAACACCATATATTTT.

A remark on this clonotype: A read error may explain this, as a much larger clone is one base away. The rearrangement joins TRBV28 to TRBJ2-7; 7 nucleotides agree with TRBD2. The CDR3 loop spans 17 amino acids. Germline V gives CDR1 MDHEN, CDR2 SYDVKM. V shed 6 bases, J shed 1 base, and the junction held 15 bases outside the gene matches. CDR3 coding DNA: TGTGCCAGCAGAGTGGGAGGTGGTGGGGGGGGGTCCTACGAGCAGTACTTC. Its translation is CASRVGGGGGGSYEQYF.

This clonotype appeared many times. The rearrangement joins TRBV20-1 to TRBJ2-3; TRBD2 matches 8 bases. The CDR3 loop spans 13 amino acids. CDR1 and CDR2 from the germline V gene are DFQATT and SNEGSKA (reference sequence). Losses at the gene ends were 6 bases for V and 6 bases for J; bases not matched to a gene: 8. The CDR3 protein is CSARSGSPDTQYF. CDR3 nucleotide sequence: TGCAGTGCCCGGAGCGGGAGCCCGGATACGCAGTATTTT.

This clonotype was recorded many times. The chain is built from TRBV12-3 or TRBV12-4 and TRBJ1-6; TRBD1 matches 7 bases. There are 15 residues in the CDR3. V shed 3 bases, J shed 7 bases, and the junction held 6 bases outside the gene matches. CDR3 DNA sequence: TGTGCCAGCAGTTTTTCGACAGGGCCCAATTCACCCCTCCACTTT. Protein: CASSFSTGPNSPLHF.

This clonotype showed up just a few times. J is TRBJ1-4 and V is TRBV18; D remains unclear. Germline assignment: CDR1 KGHSH and CDR2 LQKENI. V lost 0 bases and J 7 bases, leaving 9 bases between the germline ends. This CDR3 spans 14 amino acids. CDR3 sequence: CASSPPSGFEKLFF. The CDR3 nucleotides read TGTGCCAGCTCACCACCCTCAGGCTTTGAAAAACTGTTTTTT.

This chain uses TRBV30 with TRBJ2-2, with D tentatively TRBD1 (6 bases). In germline, CDR1 is GTSNPN, CDR2 SVGIG (reference sequence). The V and J ends lost 2 bases and 5 bases respectively, with 9 bases between them. This CDR3 is 13 amino acids long. The DNA for the CDR3 is TGTGCCTGGAGTTCCCAGGGGACCGGGGAGCTGTTTTTT. It translates to CAWSSQGTGELFF.

This clonotype was observed a handful of times. This chain uses TRBV20-1 with TRBJ2-4; 10 bases agree with TRBD2. The CDR3 extends over 16 amino acids. J gave up 3 bases and V 4 bases, and 9 bases lay outside the gene matches. Germline CDR1 and CDR2: DFQATT and SNEGSKA (reference sequence). The CDR3 DNA is TGCAGTGCTATTAGCGGGAGGATAGTCGGCAAAAACATTCAGTACTTC. The encoded protein is CSAISGRIVGKNIQYF.

In nucleotides, the CDR3 is TGTGCCAGCAGTTTAAGACTAGCGGGAGGATCCTACGAGCAGTACTTC. Its translation: CASSLRLAGGSYEQYF. The genes are TRBV12-3 or TRBV12-4 and TRBJ2-7; TRBD2 matches 13 bases. The CDR3 is 16 residues long. Trimming at V came to 2 bases and at J to 1 base, leaving 2 bases not matched to a gene.

As concerns this clonotype: A much larger clone sits a single nucleotide away, making a read error possible. The chain recombines TRBV30 with TRBJ2-5; D is unresolved. V was pared by 1 base and J by 1 base, with 10 bases between. The germline V gene has CDR1 GTSNPN and CDR2 SVGIG (reference sequence). The CDR3 is made up of 14 amino acids. CDR3 in DNA: TGTGCCTGGAGTGCACGAGAGGTCCAAGAGACCCAGTACTTC. It translates to CAWSAREVQETQYF.

At least ten counts were recorded for this clonotype. The chain uses TRBV3-1 and TRBJ2-1; 11 bases are shared with TRBD1. J was trimmed by 3 bases and V by 3 bases; bases with no gene match: 13. The CDR3 runs to 19 residues. Germline CDR1 is LGHDT and CDR2 is YNNKEL (reference sequence). CDR3 loop: CASSQDRGPGRANYNEQFF. The CDR3 DNA reads TGTGCCAGCAGCCAGGACAGGGGGCCGGGGAGGGCGAACTACAATGAGCAGTTCTTC.

The table lists this clonotype with many counts. The chain combines TRBV28 with TRBJ2-3; 10 positions match TRBD2. Losses at the gene ends were 6 bases for V and 3 bases for J; bases not matched to a gene: 6. The germline V gene encodes CDR1 MDHEN and CDR2 SYDVKM. The CDR3 consists of 15 residues. CDR3 sequence reads: CASRGLAGDTDTQYF. Written as DNA, the CDR3 is TGTGCCAGCAGAGGCCTAGCGGGAGATACAGATACGCAGTATTTT.

The chain joins TRBV28 to TRBJ1-2; 10 bases map to TRBD1. Germline V lookup: CDR1 MDHEN, CDR2 SYDVKM. V shed 5 bases, J shed 8 bases, and the junction held 2 bases outside the gene matches. The CDR3 length is 12 residues. CDR3 region: CASSRTGGGYTF. The CDR3 bases are TGTGCCAGCAGTAGGACAGGGGGAGGCTACACCTTC.

This clonotype was counted ten times or more. The rearrangement joins TRBV2 to TRBJ2-3; 13 nucleotides line up with TRBD2. CDR3 length: 14 residues. CDR1 and CDR2 (germline): SNHLY, FYNNEI. V lost 11 bases and J lost 5; bases outside the gene matches: 7. The CDR3: CAGRLAGGGDTQYF. CDR3 DNA sequence: TGTGCCGGCCGACTAGCGGGAGGTGGAGATACGCAGTATTTT.